These 30 T cell receptor beta chains came from one sample sequenced in a study of blood T cell repertoires in COVID-19. The protocol was immunoSEQ multiplex PCR, while the TCRdb copy is restricted to in-frame clones and leaves out a portion. The sample yields about 240,000 clones, about four fifths seen once. Sequencing was done on a sample of peripheral blood. These receptors were obtained from a woman aged 80 or over with acute or convalescent COVID-19.

The V and J genes are TRBV3-1 (or the pseudogene TRBV3-2) and TRBJ1-5, with D possibly matching TRBD1 (5 bases). Germline V gene data show CDR1 as LGHDT and CDR2 as YNNKEL (reference sequence). CDR3 size: 12 residues. V lost 3 bases and J 9 bases, leaving 9 bases between the germline ends. The CDR3, as DNA: TGTGCCAGCAGCCATCATCAGGGGCCCCAGCATTTT. Its translation is CASSHHQGPQHF.

This clone has a handful of counts. The gene calls are TRBV30 and TRBJ1-1, with D perhaps TRBD1 (5 bases). Germline V gene sequence: CDR1 GTSNPN, CDR2 SVGIG (reference sequence). V was clipped by 5 bases and J by 8 bases, with 18 bases between them. CDR3 size: 13 residues. Here the CDR3 reads CAWASGKDKEAFF. CDR3 DNA: TGTGCCTGGGCCTCAGGGAAAGATAAGGAAGCTTTCTTT.

The gene calls are TRBV29-1 and TRBJ2-7; TRBD1 matches 9 bases. Germline assignment: CDR1 SQVTM and CDR2 ANQGSEA. The CDR3 spans 15 residues. Losses at the gene ends were 0 bases for V and 6 bases for J; bases not matched to a gene: 9. The CDR3 DNA reads as TGCAGCGTTGAAGATCGGACAGGGGTGGATGGCGAGCAGTACTTC. It yields the protein CSVEDRTGVDGEQYF.

J is TRBJ1-1 and V is TRBV5-5; 10 bases fit TRBD1. With V trimmed by 0 bases and J by 4 bases, 9 bases remained unmatched. CDR1 and CDR2 (germline): SGHKS, YYEKEE (reference sequence). This CDR3 is 17 amino acids long. Here the CDR3 DNA reads TGTGCCAGCAGCTTGGAAGGGGGACAGGGGTATACCACTGAAGCTTTCTTT. Translating gives CASSLEGGQGYTTEAFF.

The count of this clone is one. This rearrangement joins TRBV6-4 to TRBJ1-1; TRBD1 matches 12 bases. Germline V gives CDR1 MRHNA, CDR2 SNTAGT. CDR3 size: 15 residues. V gave up 5 bases and J gave up 10 bases; unmatched junction bases: 11. CDR3 sequence: CASSPNPGQGASAFF. DNA for the CDR3: TGTGCCAGCAGTCCTAATCCGGGACAGGGGGCCTCAGCTTTCTTT.

The chain links TRBV5-1 to TRBJ2-5; 7 positions agree with TRBD2. V lost 0 bases to trimming and J lost 4 bases; unmatched junction nucleotides: 3. In germline, CDR1 is SGHRS, CDR2 YFSETQ. The CDR3 length is 14 residues. The CDR3 DNA is TGCGCCAGCAGCTTGGGTTCGGGAGGAGAGACCCAGTACTTC. As protein: CASSLGSGGETQYF.

This chain uses TRBV7-6 with TRBJ1-6, with TRBD1 matching over 7 bases. Germline loops: CDR1 SGHVS, CDR2 FNYEAQ. The V and J ends lost 2 bases and 0 bases, in that order; junction bases with no gene match: 4. The CDR3 extends over 17 amino acids. The CDR3 spells CASSLRDRRSYNSPLHF. CDR3 nucleotides: TGTGCCAGCAGCTTAAGGGACAGACGCTCCTATAATTCACCCCTCCACTTT. The complete variable domain, with remaining parts taken from reference TRBV7-6 and TRBJ1-6, reads GAGVSQSPRYKVTKRGQDVALRCDPISGHVSLYWYRQALGQGPEFLTYFNYEAQQDKSGLPNDRFSAERPEGSISTLTIQRTEQRDSAMYRCASSLRDRRSYNSPLHFGNGTRLTVT.

V usage is TRBV18 and J usage is TRBJ1-1, with D possibly matching TRBD1 (6 bases). Per germline, CDR1 KGHSH and CDR2 LQKENI. V was pared by 4 bases and J by 3 bases, with 9 bases between. The CDR3 runs 13 residues. CDR3: CASSQGGHTEAFF. In DNA form, the CDR3 reads TGTGCCAGCTCACAAGGGGGTCACACTGAAGCTTTCTTT.

This chain links TRBV28 with TRBJ1-5; D is perhaps TRBD1 (5 bases). This CDR3 is built from 14 residues. V was cut by 8 bases and J by 1 base, with 12 bases left in between. CDR1 and CDR2 from the germline V gene are MDHEN and SYDVKM. CDR3 sequence (DNA): TGTGCCAGCGCACCAGGGATGAGCAATCAGCCCCAGCATTTT. It encodes CASAPGMSNQPQHF.

This clone was picked up one time. The V gene is TRBV12-3 or TRBV12-4, the J gene TRBJ1-1; no clear D. Trimming left V 5 bases short and J 10 bases short, with 14 bases between. There are 12 residues in the CDR3. The CDR3: CASSLQPGRAFF. CDR3 bases: TGTGCCAGCAGTCTCCAACCCGGGAGAGCTTTCTTT.

The chain uses TRBV28 and TRBJ1-4, with TRBD1 identical over 10 bases. The CDR3 spans 15 residues. V lost 6 bases and J lost 2; bases outside the gene matches: 3. Germline V gene data show CDR1 as MDHEN and CDR2 as SYDVKM. CDR3 sequence (DNA): TGTGCCAGCAGGGGGGGACAGGGGACTAATGAAAAACTGTTTTTT. Residues: CASRGGQGTNEKLFF.

This clone was observed a single time. The chain recombines TRBV29-1 with TRBJ1-3; no firm D call. The V and J ends lost 6 bases and 0 bases respectively, with 3 bases between them. The length of the CDR3 is 11 residues. Germline V CDR1 and CDR2: SQVTM, ANQGSEA. In nucleotides, the CDR3 is TGCAGCGTCTTCTCTGGAAACACCATATATTTT. Residues: CSVFSGNTIYF.

CDR3 sequence: CASSSPPRDGYTF. Here the CDR3 DNA reads TGTGCCAGCAGTTCGCCCCCCCGGGATGGCTACACCTTC. V usage is TRBV28 and J usage is TRBJ1-2; D remains unclear. The germline V gene encodes CDR1 MDHEN and CDR2 SYDVKM. Between the trimmed V and J ends, which lost 4 bases and 6 bases, there was a span of 12 bases. The length of the CDR3 is 13 residues.

This clone has only a few counts. The CDR3 spells CASSTGLGSDKPQHF. The CDR3 DNA sequence: TGTGCCAGCAGTACAGGTCTGGGATCGGATAAGCCCCAGCATTTT. V is TRBV2 and J is TRBJ1-5, with D perhaps matching TRBD1 (5 bases). Germline CDR1 reads SNHLY; CDR2 reads FYNNEI. The CDR3 runs 15 residues. V dropped 5 bases and J dropped 8 bases, with 19 bases sitting between them.

This rearrangement joins TRBV5-5 to TRBJ1-6, with D unclear. The germline V gene encodes CDR1 SGHKS and CDR2 YYEKEE (reference sequence). Trimming pared 1 base from V and 9 bases from J, leaving 23 bases between. The CDR3 loop spans 18 amino acids. The chain's CDR3 is CASSLSEPREGRGSPLHF. For the CDR3, the DNA is TGTGCCAGCAGCTTGTCGGAACCAAGGGAGGGTCGGGGTTCACCCCTCCACTTT.

The V call is TRBV24-1, the J call TRBJ2-1, with 10 bases that match TRBD2. This CDR3 region has 16 residues. Losses at the gene ends were 4 bases for V and 7 bases for J; bases not matched to a gene: 9. In germline, CDR1 is KGHDR, CDR2 SFDVKD. This CDR3 reads CATSDPTSGPQNEQFF. For the CDR3, the DNA is TGTGCCACCAGTGACCCGACTAGCGGGCCCCAAAATGAGCAGTTCTTC.

The chain links TRBV3-1 (or the pseudogene TRBV3-2) to TRBJ1-2; D is unresolved. The CDR3 contains 12 residues. CDR1 is LGHDT, CDR2 YNNKEL, per germline (reference sequence). The V end was cut by 1 base, the J end by 8 bases, with 8 bases between. The CDR3 DNA follows: TGTGCCAGCAGCCAAGGGCCCGTCGGCTACACCTTC. Amino acids: CASSQGPVGYTF.

The chain uses TRBV7-9 and TRBJ2-5; 13 bases are a match to TRBD2. Germline values: CDR1 SEHNR, CDR2 FQNEAQ (reference sequence). CDR3 length equals 17 residues. J gave up 1 base and V 5 bases, and 7 bases lay outside the gene matches. CDR3 in amino acids: CASSPRTSGGLQETQYF. The CDR3 nucleotides read TGTGCCAGCAGCCCGAGGACTAGCGGGGGACTCCAAGAGACCCAGTACTTC.

The CDR3 here is CASSPVGSRAGGQETQYF. The CDR3 DNA sequence: TGTGCCAGCAGCCCCGTAGGCAGTAGGGCGGGGGGGCAAGAGACCCAGTACTTC. The V call is TRBV4-2, the J call TRBJ2-5; 9 bases fit TRBD2. Germline loops: CDR1 LGHNA, CDR2 YNFKEQ. The V gene end was trimmed by 4 bases and the J gene end by 2 bases; junction bases not matched to a gene: 14. The CDR3 totals 18 residues.

V and J are TRBV7-9 and TRBJ1-4; D might be TRBD1 (6 bases). Germline values: CDR1 SEHNR, CDR2 FQNEAQ (reference sequence). The ends were cut back, 5 bases at V and 3 bases at J, with 10 bases in the middle. The CDR3 length is 14 residues. CDR3 amino acids: CASSPWGPNEKLFF. Here the CDR3 DNA reads TGTGCCAGCAGCCCCTGGGGGCCTAATGAAAAACTGTTTTTT.

The chain has TRBV5-1 and TRBJ2-1; 7 bases align to TRBD2. Per germline, CDR1 SGHRS and CDR2 YFSETQ. The CDR3 sequence is 16 residues long. The V gene end was trimmed by 6 bases and the J gene end by 4 bases; junction bases not matched to a gene: 13. CDR3 in DNA: TGCGCCAGCATCGGGGGGTCGGGATCAGGGTACAATGAGCAGTTCTTC. This gives the protein CASIGGSGSGYNEQFF.

V and J are TRBV19 and TRBJ2-1; TRBD2 matches at 14 bases. Germline V gives CDR1 LNHDA, CDR2 SQIVND (reference sequence). J gave up 8 bases and V 4 bases, and 7 bases lay outside the gene matches. The CDR3 loop spans 16 amino acids. The CDR3 DNA reads TGTGCCAGTAGTACGACTAGCGGGGGGGGGTCCGATGAGCAGTTCTTC. It yields the protein CASSTTSGGGSDEQFF.

The chain combines TRBV2 with TRBJ2-1, with 11 bases identical to TRBD2. Germline assignment: CDR1 SNHLY and CDR2 FYNNEI. After removal of 2 bases from V and 4 bases from J, the junction contained 1 base not matched to a gene. The CDR3 is 15 residues long. CDR3: CASSELAGGYNEQFF. In DNA, the CDR3 is TGTGCCAGCAGTGAACTAGCGGGGGGTTACAATGAGCAGTTCTTC.

V and J are TRBV6-5 and TRBJ2-3; the match to TRBD1 covers 7 bases. Germline CDR1 and CDR2: MNHEY and SVGAGI. This CDR3 spans 13 amino acids. The V and J ends lost 6 bases and 4 bases, in that order; junction bases with no gene match: 4. CDR3 loop: CASRRQGSDTQYF. The CDR3 DNA reads TGTGCCAGCAGACGACAGGGTTCAGATACGCAGTATTTT.

The V call is TRBV6-2 or TRBV6-3, the J call TRBJ1-5; the match to TRBD1 covers 8 bases. The CDR3 has 15 amino acids. Losses at the gene ends were 6 bases for V and 0 bases for J; bases not matched to a gene: 4. From germline, CDR1 is MNHEY and CDR2 SVGEGT. CDR3 region: CASSTTGVSNQPQHF. In DNA, the CDR3 is TGTGCCAGCAGCACGACAGGGGTTAGCAATCAGCCCCAGCATTTT.

The chain employs TRBV3-1 (or the pseudogene TRBV3-2) and TRBJ2-7, with a weak D call TRBD1 (5 bases). The length of the CDR3 is 14 residues. Germline V gene sequence: CDR1 LGHDT, CDR2 YNNKEL (reference sequence). V lost 1 base to trimming and J lost 1 base, with 8 bases between them. CDR3 amino acids: CASSQAGFSYEQYF. The CDR3 DNA follows: TGTGCCAGCAGCCAAGCAGGGTTTTCCTACGAGCAGTACTTC.

The chain couples TRBV18 to TRBJ1-5, with D maybe TRBD1 (6 bases). V was cut by 0 bases and J by 9 bases, with 15 bases left in between. Germline V gives CDR1 KGHSH, CDR2 LQKENI. The CDR3 extends over 15 amino acids. The CDR3 loop is CASSPPSGQGTPQHF. Written as DNA, the CDR3 is TGTGCCAGCTCACCACCAAGTGGCCAGGGGACGCCCCAGCATTTT. The variable domain in full, completed from reference TRBV18 and TRBJ1-5, reads NAGVMQNPRHLVRRRGQEARLRCSPMKGHSHVYWYRQLPEEGLKFMVYLQKENIIDESGMPKERFSAEFPKEGPSILRIQQVVRGDSAAYFCASSPPSGQGTPQHFGDGTRLSIL.

The chain uses TRBV7-9 and TRBJ1-4, with TRBD1 matching over 7 bases. Germline trimming cut 2 bases from V and 7 bases from J; bases unmatched to any gene: 4. Germline CDR1 and CDR2: SEHNR and FQNEAQ (reference sequence). The CDR3 sequence is 14 residues long. CDR3 nucleotide sequence: TGTGCCAGCAGCTTAAGTTGGGACAGTGAAAAACTGTTTTTT. It translates to CASSLSWDSEKLFF.

This chain connects TRBV28 to TRBJ1-5; TRBD1 matches at 9 bases. The ends lost 3 bases at V and 1 base at J; junction bases unmatched: 10. Germline V gene lookup returns CDR1 MDHEN and CDR2 SYDVKM. The CDR3 is made up of 18 amino acids. This CDR3 is CASSFVSPGQGSNQPQHF. The CDR3 nucleotides are TGTGCCAGCAGTTTTGTTTCCCCCGGACAGGGGAGCAATCAGCCCCAGCATTTT.

The CDR3 DNA is TGCGCCAGCAGCCTACTTGACAGGCCCTACGAGCAGTACTTC. Its protein product is CASSLLDRPYEQYF. The chain is built from TRBV5-1 and TRBJ2-7, with D possibly TRBD1 on 6 matching bases. The germline CDR1 and CDR2 sequences are SGHRS and YFSETQ. Trimming removed 4 bases from V and 2 bases from J, with 13 bases in between. This CDR3 comprises 14 residues.